This T cell receptor beta chain was identified during a study of T-cell memory formation after mild COVID-19 (dated by TCRdb to the early 2020s). Regarding the complete study: Most TCR sequence clusters were specific to one of the two donors. The cohort was made up of two young adult volunteers, one female and one male, who were previously healthy. T-cell clones expanding and contracting after mild COVID-19 in a couple of donors were tracked by longitudinal TCRalpha and TCRbeta repertoire sequencing.

This clonotype has only a few counts. Its recognized antigen is unknown. No base quality information exists; no much larger clone differs at one position. Ficoll-Paque density gradient centrifugation was the method used to isolate PBMCs. Including cysteine and phenylalanine, the CDR3 has 13 amino acids. Of the read, only the CDR3 DNA is kept; its 39 bases are in frame from base 1. The CDR1 and CDR2 encoded by the germline V gene (reference sequence) are DFQATT and SNEGSKA. These reads were obtained on an Illumina NovaSeq 6000. TCRalpha and TCRbeta cDNA libraries were built by 5'RACE with constant-segment primers, adding sample barcodes and unique molecular identifiers. Trizol reagent was used to extract RNA from every sample. The libraries were amplified in two PCR steps, and the second step added a second sample barcode and Illumina TruSeq adapters. Libraries were sequenced on an Illumina NovaSeq with 2 x 150 bp paired-end reads. As for the original processing: With migec v1.2.7, reads were demultiplexed and then collapsed into UMI-guided consensus sequences. Using mixcr v2.1.11, the UMI consensuses were aligned to TRA and TRB V and J templates and assembled into clonotypes. A clonotype was counted as expanded or contracted only if both edgeR and NoisET called the change significant, with noise models trained on biological replicates. edgeR calls used a false discovery rate-adjusted p below 0.01 and a log2 fold-change threshold of 1. PCA with hierarchical clustering of max-normalized trajectories of the 1000 most abundant clonotypes was used as exploratory dynamics analysis. Each responding clone was given a CD4 or CD8 phenotype based on the CD4+ and CD8+ repertoires, which had been sequenced separately. The public reads were reanalyzed by TCRdb: fastp trimming at Q25, MiXCR alignment, in-frame beta chains only. Here each entry gathers all rows of one CDR3 protein and keeps the most common genes and DNA. V and J calls and clone size were set by TCRdb, not the authors. The sample data list under 450,000 distinct CDR3 sequences, and about 25% of these were observed just once. The ten largest account for 13% of the sample.

The paper as a whole reports these results and caveats: SARS-CoV-2 specificity of the second-wave clones peaking on day 37 was not confirmed. Only a couple of mild cases were covered in the study, and larger cohorts including severe cases with pre-infection samples were considered necessary. Clones contracting from day 15 to 85 had balanced CD4/CD8 phenotypes, while a second wave expanding from day 15 to 37 was biased towards CD4+. Some responding clones were found in pre-infection memory, which suggests that pre-existing cross-reactive memory T cells took part in the SARS-CoV-2 response. Contracting CD4+ clones were located mainly in the CM and EM memory subsets, whereas CD8+ clones were found to be enriched in EMRA.

The sample taken for sequencing was PBMCs or a T cell subset sorted from them (not recorded which). This TCR derives from an adult woman who had mild COVID-19 (a few samples of this study predate the infection). The sample titles of this study are shuffled in the database, so cell type and time point are left out; the donor was told from shared clones. The rearrangement combines TRBV20-1 with TRBJ2-3, and 7 junctional nucleotides match TRBD2. The CDR3 region: CGSPGTTSGTQYF. The nucleotides are TGCGGCTCCCCTGGGACTACCTCCGGTACGCAGTATTTT.